A selection of T cell receptor beta chains follows, all from one sample in a study of shared clonotypes between healthy human individuals. Sequenced by immunoSEQ multiplex PCR; TCRdb stores in-frame clones only, minus some. Here the sample spans around 2.1 million clones, under 97% being singletons. Sequences were obtained from naive CD4+ T cells sorted from blood. The receptor set was obtained from a man between 18 and 35 years old in good health. Each CDR3 is given with its conserved first and last residue. The D gene is left open where the match is weak. Clone sizes are given selectively: once, few, many, or a class where the clone is expanded.

CASSLDRYEQYF TGTGCCAGCAGTCTGGACAGGTACGAGCAGTACTTC . TRBD1 TRBJ2-7 TRBV6-5
CASSPAPPFEAFF TGTGCCAGCAGCCCTGCACCCCCGTTTGAAGCTTTCTTT . . TRBJ1-1 TRBV7-6
CASSRSGTQYF TGTGCCAGCAGCCGCTCGGGTACGCAGTATTTT . . TRBJ2-3 TRBV28
CASSATGPPETQYF TGTGCCAGCAGTGCCACTGGCCCCCCAGAGACCCAGTACTTC once . TRBJ2-5 TRBV9
CASSTSGTVSYEQYF TGTGCCAGCAGCACGTCCGGGACAGTATCCTACGAGCAGTACTTC . TRBD1 TRBJ2-7 TRBV13
CASGGGGARDTEAFF TGCGCCAGCGGTGGGGGTGGCGCAAGGGACACTGAAGCTTTCTTT . . TRBJ1-1 TRBV5-1
CASSDGHAPNQPQHF TGTGCCAGCAGTGATGGCCATGCCCCTAATCAGCCCCAGCATTTT once . TRBJ1-5 TRBV2
CASGRVDTGELFF TGTGCCAGCGGGAGGGTAGACACCGGGGAGCTGTTTTTT . TRBD2 TRBJ2-2 TRBV7-9
CAISDGLAGSYEQYF TGTGCCATCAGTGATGGACTAGCGGGAAGTTACGAGCAGTACTTC . TRBD2 TRBJ2-7 TRBV10-3
CASCPAGTSGTDTQYF TGTGCCAGTTGTCCAGCCGGGACTAGCGGCACAGATACGCAGTATTTT . TRBD2 TRBJ2-3 TRBV19
CTGGTTGERAGDTQYF TGTACCGGGGGAACAACAGGGGAAAGAGCTGGAGATACGCAGTATTTT . . TRBJ2-3 TRBV2
CSARDPYEQYF TGCAGTGCTAGAGACCCCTACGAGCAGTACTTC . . TRBJ2-7 TRBV20-1
CASSVDYEQYF TGTGCCAGCAGCGTGGATTACGAGCAGTACTTC . . TRBJ2-7 TRBV5-4
CASSQEMSSYNEQFF TGCGCCAGCAGCCAAGAGATGAGCTCCTACAATGAGCAGTTCTTC . . TRBJ2-1 TRBV4-3
CASKGLATNEKLFF TGTGCCAGCAAGGGGCTTGCAACTAATGAAAAACTGTTTTTT . . TRBJ1-4 TRBV2
CASSPGTGYTEAFF TGTGCCAGCTCACCCGGGACAGGGTACACTGAAGCTTTCTTT . TRBD1 TRBJ1-1 TRBV18
CAWTAEATYGYTF TGTGCCTGGACTGCGGAGGCGACCTATGGCTACACCTTC . . TRBJ1-2 TRBV30
CASRYTESNEKLFF TGTGCCAGCAGGTATACGGAGAGTAATGAAAAACTGTTTTTT . . TRBJ1-4 TRBV6-1
CASSPQDRASTEAFF TGTGCCAGCAGTCCTCAGGACAGGGCAAGCACTGAAGCTTTCTTT . TRBD1 TRBJ1-1 TRBV27
CSVEGLAGDTQYF TGCAGCGTAGAGGGACTAGCGGGAGATACGCAGTATTTT . TRBD2 TRBJ2-3 TRBV29-1
CASSLVETVNTEAFF TGTGCCAGCAGCTTAGTCGAAACAGTTAACACTGAAGCTTTCTTT . . TRBJ1-1 TRBV7-8
CASSSDNEQFF TGTGCCAGCAGCTCGGACAATGAGCAGTTCTTC . . TRBJ2-1 TRBV7-3
CAWGGPSGNTIYF TGTGCCTGGGGGGGGCCCTCTGGAAACACCATATATTTT . . TRBJ1-3 TRBV30
CASSVGPGGKNEQYF TGTGCCAGCAGCGTAGGCCCAGGGGGAAAGAACGAGCAGTACTTC . TRBD1 TRBJ2-7 TRBV9
CASSGLTSPEQFF TGTGCCAGCAGTGGCTTGACTAGTCCTGAGCAGTTCTTC . . TRBJ2-1 TRBV2
CSVERLRKNIQYF TGCAGCGTGGAACGCCTCAGGAAAAACATTCAGTACTTC . . TRBJ2-4 TRBV29-1
CASRPTSGSYNEQFF TGTGCCAGCAGACCTACTAGCGGATCCTACAATGAGCAGTTCTTC . TRBD2 TRBJ2-1 TRBV6-4
CASSLGSGAGNTIYF TGTGCCAGCAGCTTAGGGTCGGGGGCTGGAAACACCATATATTTT . . TRBJ1-3 TRBV7-2
CASSGDGTNTGELFF TGCGCCAGCAGCGGAGACGGAACGAACACCGGGGAGCTGTTTTTT . . TRBJ2-2 TRBV5-1
CASSLVGTSNEQFF TGTGCCAGCAGCTTGGTGGGGACTAGCAATGAGCAGTTCTTC . TRBD2 TRBJ2-1 TRBV5-4
CASTRLYTGELFF TGTGCCAGCACCAGGCTGTACACCGGGGAGCTGTTTTTT few . TRBJ2-2 TRBV5-6
CASSTDSSYEQYF TGTGCCAGCTCCACAGACAGCTCCTACGAGCAGTACTTC once . TRBJ2-7 TRBV2
CASTGGQYSNQPQHF TGTGCCAGCACCGGGGGGCAATATAGCAATCAGCCCCAGCATTTT . . TRBJ1-5 TRBV2
CASSPPGSGSEKLFF TGTGCCAGCAGCCCCCCTGGGAGCGGTAGCGAAAAACTGTTTTTT . . TRBJ1-4 TRBV5-5
CASSLGQAQETQYF TGTGCCAGCAGCCTGGGACAGGCGCAAGAGACCCAGTACTTC . TRBD1 TRBJ2-5 TRBV11-1
CASSSGGSNEKLFF TGCGCCAGCAGCTCGGGAGGGTCTAATGAAAAACTGTTTTTT . . TRBJ1-4 TRBV5-1
CSVTPDRAGYTF TGCAGCGTCACGCCTGACAGGGCAGGCTACACCTTC . TRBD1 TRBJ1-2 TRBV29-1
CAWSDPAGGLYQPQHF TGTGCCTGGAGTGACCCGGCCGGGGGGTTATATCAGCCCCAGCATTTT . . TRBJ1-5 TRBV30
CAWSSGHTFSGANVLTF TGTGCCTGGAGCTCGGGACACACATTCTCTGGGGCCAACGTCCTGACTTTC . . TRBJ2-6 TRBV30
CAISGTTSSYNEQFF TGTGCCATCAGTGGAACGACGAGCTCCTACAATGAGCAGTTCTTC . . TRBJ2-1 TRBV10-3
CSVGGISGYTF TGCAGCGTTGGCGGTATTTCGGGCTACACCTTC many . TRBJ1-2 TRBV29-1
CASSRDRVQETQYF TGCGCCAGCAGCCGTGACAGGGTTCAAGAGACCCAGTACTTC once TRBD1 TRBJ2-5 TRBV5-1
CASKPGLYNEQFF TGTGCCAGTAAACCAGGGCTTTACAATGAGCAGTTCTTC . . TRBJ2-1 TRBV19
CASSSGTGIVNYGYTF TGTGCCAGCAGCTCCGGGACAGGGATAGTTAACTATGGCTACACCTTC . TRBD1 TRBJ1-2 TRBV5-4
CASSSTGTFNQPQHF TGTGCCAGCAGTTCAACCGGGACCTTCAATCAGCCCCAGCATTTT . . TRBJ1-5 TRBV6-5